This T cell receptor beta chain was observed in a study of beta chain features in type 1 diabetes. The study's findings and limits: Type 1 diabetes patients had moderately but significantly shorter TCRB CDR3s in all four CD4+ subsets.

Markers CD45RO/CCR7/CD25/CD127/CD95/CD27 served to sort CD4+ naive, central memory, regulatory and stem cell-like memory cells. Purity of each sorted population was above 98%. This clone was picked up a small number of times. Its antigen is currently unknown. Every bit of the isolated RNA underwent reverse transcription, so sequencing read expressed TCRB transcripts. Sequencing was performed with immunoSEQ multiplex PCR; in TCRdb, only in-frame clones are kept and a portion is missing. The profile shows over 650,000 clones, roughly an eighth of them singletons. Trimming removed 1 base from V and 5 bases from J; junction bases left unmatched: 12. CDR3 length: 16 residues. The germline CDR1 and CDR2 sequences are SQVTM and ANQGSEA.

This chain joins TRBV29-1 and TRBJ2-3; 7 positions match TRBD2. The sample comprised naive CD4+ T cells from blood. The TCR originated in a man aged 18 to 30 with type 1 diabetes. CDR3: CSVEAPRGGPRDTQYF. The CDR3, as DNA: TGCAGCGTTGAAGCCCCTAGGGGAGGGCCTCGAGATACGCAGTATTTT.